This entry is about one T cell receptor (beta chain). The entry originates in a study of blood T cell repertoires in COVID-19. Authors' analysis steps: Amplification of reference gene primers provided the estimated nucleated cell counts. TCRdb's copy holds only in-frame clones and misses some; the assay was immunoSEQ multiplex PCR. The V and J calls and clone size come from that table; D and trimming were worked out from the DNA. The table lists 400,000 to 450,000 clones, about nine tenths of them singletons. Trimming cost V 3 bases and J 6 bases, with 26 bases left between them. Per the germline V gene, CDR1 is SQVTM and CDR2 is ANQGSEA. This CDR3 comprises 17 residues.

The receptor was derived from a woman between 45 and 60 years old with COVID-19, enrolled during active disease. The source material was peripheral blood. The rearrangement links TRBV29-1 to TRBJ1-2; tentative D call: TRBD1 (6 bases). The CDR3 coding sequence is TGCAGCGTTGAGGTCGAACAGGGATTGGGTCGTGTCGATGGCTACACCTTC. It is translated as CSVEVEQGLGRVDGYTF.